This T cell receptor (beta chain) was retrieved from a study of blood T cell repertoires in COVID-19. Study details: Some COVID-19 samples were acute and others convalescent; all came from the United States, Italy and Spain.

The germline V gene has CDR1 MNHEY and CDR2 SMNVEV (reference sequence). With 2 bases removed from V and 4 bases from J, the gap between germline ends came to 11 bases. The CDR3 sequence is 14 residues long. In the source study's methods: Reference gene primer amplification in the assay estimated nucleated cell counts. TCRdb's copy holds only in-frame clones and misses some; the assay was immunoSEQ multiplex PCR. The V and J calls and clone size come from that table; D and trimming were worked out from the DNA. The table has about 210,000 clones, around four fifths seen once. The chain joins TRBV27 to TRBJ2-5, with D possibly matching TRBD2 (6 bases). This TCR was recovered from a woman older than 75 with COVID-19, enrolled during active disease. Material: peripheral blood. The CDR3 protein is CASSLMGGGETQYF. DNA of the CDR3: TGTGCCAGCAGTTTAATGGGGGGAGGAGAGACCCAGTACTTC.